Shown below are 28 T cell receptor beta chains from a single sample sequenced in a study of response to subunit inactivated influenza vaccine. A single record per CDR3 protein comes from TCRdb applying MiXCR to the RT-PCR reads. Among around 850,000 distinct CDR3 sequences listed, 18% were seen once. The input for sequencing was PBMCs from blood, taken about 5 days after vaccination. The receptors originated from a man aged 45-65 years who received an inactivated influenza vaccine.

CDR3 loop: CASSRSGTPGQPQHF. The CDR3 DNA reads as TGTGCCAGCAGCAGATCCGGGACACCGGGACAGCCCCAGCATTTT. J is TRBJ1-5 and V is TRBV7-9, with D perhaps TRBD1 (6 bases). The CDR3 is 15 amino acids. V was clipped by 5 bases and J by 7 bases, with 18 bases between them. Germline assignment: CDR1 SEHNR and CDR2 FQNEAQ (reference sequence).

This clonotype was detected only a few times. V is TRBV4-3 and J is TRBJ2-5; D unclear. Per the germline V gene, CDR1 is LGHNA and CDR2 is YSLEER. The CDR3 spans 15 residues. Deletions cut 2 bases from V and 2 bases from J, with 12 bases between. This CDR3 is CASSQSRSPQETQYF. As DNA, the CDR3 is TGCGCCAGCAGCCAATCCCGCTCCCCTCAAGAGACCCAGTACTTC.

This clonotype turned up a few times. The chain uses TRBV25-1 and TRBJ2-3; 10 bases are a match to TRBD1. This CDR3 comprises 14 residues. In germline, CDR1 is MGHDK, CDR2 SYGVNS. V trimming: 5 bases; J trimming: 6 bases; junction bases outside the gene matches: 5. The CDR3 DNA is TGTGCCAGCAGTCGACAGGGGGCGAGGGATACGCAGTATTTT. Translated, it gives CASSRQGARDTQYF. Filled out from reference TRBV25-1 and TRBJ2-3, the complete variable domain reads EADIYQTPRYLVIGTGKKITLECSQTMGHDKMYWYQQDPGMELHLIHYSYGVNSTEKGDLSSESTVSRIRTEHFPLTLESARPSHTSQYLCASSRQGARDTQYFGPGTRLTVL.

The chain recombines TRBV5-5 with TRBJ1-2; D gene uncertain. This CDR3 contains 15 residues. In germline, CDR1 is SGHKS, CDR2 YYEKEE (reference sequence). Trimming pared 1 base from V and 4 bases from J, leaving 14 bases between. CDR3 bases: TGTGCCAGCAGCTTGAGGGCGGAGGGCTTCTATGGCTACACCTTC. Protein product: CASSLRAEGFYGYTF.

In its sample, this clonotype was seen many times. The CDR3 here is CASSLRRDQETQYF. CDR3 nucleotides: TGTGCCAGCAGTTTGAGAAGGGACCAAGAGACCCAGTACTTC. V and J are TRBV12-3 or TRBV12-4 and TRBJ2-5; D gene ambiguous. V was cut by 3 bases and J by 0 bases, with 8 bases left in between. This CDR3 is built from 14 residues.

This clonotype was seen many times. The chain combines TRBV5-6 with TRBJ1-5, with D possibly being TRBD1 (6 bases). The CDR3 covers 12 residues. V shed 5 bases and J shed 6 bases, with 9 bases lying between them. Germline CDR1 is SGHDT and CDR2 is YYEEEE. CDR3 DNA: TGTGCCAGCAGTACAGGGCTTCAGCCCCAGCATTTT. As protein: CASSTGLQPQHF.

This clonotype was counted many times. The genes are TRBV12-3 or TRBV12-4 and TRBJ2-2, with D unresolved. V was trimmed by 8 bases and J by 1 base, leaving 11 bases between them. The CDR3 spans 14 residues. CDR3 residues: CASCFTLNTGELFF. The DNA of the CDR3 is TGTGCCAGCTGCTTTACCCTGAACACCGGGGAGCTGTTTTTT.

The chain recombines TRBV12-3 or TRBV12-4 with TRBJ2-1; 8 positions agree with TRBD2. V shed 6 bases, J shed 1 base, and the junction held 8 bases outside the gene matches. The CDR3 loop spans 16 amino acids. CDR3 in amino acids: CASRTSGGKSYNEQFF. Written as DNA, the CDR3 is TGTGCCAGCAGGACCTCGGGGGGGAAGTCCTACAATGAGCAGTTCTTC.

This clonotype was seen more than once but under ten times. V and J are TRBV6-2 or TRBV6-3 and TRBJ2-7; D remains ambiguous. V was clipped by 7 bases and J by 5 bases, with 12 bases between them. Germline CDR1 reads MNHEY; CDR2 reads SVGEGT. The CDR3 sequence is 12 residues long. The CDR3 protein is CASTAPENEQYF. As DNA, the CDR3 is TGTGCCAGCACTGCCCCTGAGAACGAGCAGTACTTC.

The table lists this clonotype with a few counts. This chain joins TRBV12-3 or TRBV12-4 and TRBJ2-2, with 10 bases matching TRBD2. Unmatched junction bases numbered 8, after V lost 3 bases and J lost 7 bases. The CDR3 covers 16 residues. The CDR3 DNA follows: TGTGCCAGCAGTTTTATACTAGCGGGGCGTAACGGGGAGCTGTTTTTT. Its translation is CASSFILAGRNGELFF.

V is TRBV28 and J is TRBJ1-3; D is ambiguous. CDR1 and CDR2 (germline): MDHEN, SYDVKM. V lost 5 bases and J 2 bases, leaving 10 bases between the germline ends. The CDR3 covers 14 residues. Written as DNA, the CDR3 is TGTGCCAGCAGTCCCCCGCAGGCTGGAAACACCATATATTTT. Translated: CASSPPQAGNTIYF.

The gene calls are TRBV15 and TRBJ1-2, with unresolved D. Trimming pared 0 bases from V and 7 bases from J, leaving 6 bases between. Germline CDR1 LNHNV, CDR2 YYDKDF (reference sequence). The CDR3 totals 12 residues. The DNA of the CDR3 is TGTGCCACCAGCAGAGATATGGGTGGCTACACCTTC. It codes for CATSRDMGGYTF.

CDR3 coding DNA: TGTGCCAGCAGCATGGGAGGGGCGGGGCCCTGGGATGAGCAGTTCTTC. It translates to CASSMGGAGPWDEQFF. The rearrangement links TRBV21-1 to TRBJ2-1; the table assigns TRBD2, which was not confirmed against the DNA. TRBV21-1 is designated a pseudogene. The CDR3 consists of 16 residues.

This clonotype was observed at least ten times. The chain carries TRBV12-3 or TRBV12-4 and TRBJ1-1; TRBD1 matches 8 bases. V was pared by 5 bases and J by 11 bases, with 7 bases of the junction left unmatched. The CDR3 is made up of 12 amino acids. This CDR3 reads CASSTGQGSAFF. The CDR3 DNA reads TGTGCCAGCAGTACAGGACAGGGTTCGGCTTTCTTT.

This clonotype was observed a handful of times. The rearrangement uses TRBV6-6 and TRBJ2-7, with no clear D. Germline loops: CDR1 MNHNY, CDR2 SVGAGI (reference sequence). Trimming took 6 bases from V and 3 from J, leaving 12 bases between them. The CDR3 length is 13 residues. The CDR3 DNA reads TGTGCCAGCAGCTACCGGGTAGACTACGAGCAGTACTTC. The encoded protein is CASSYRVDYEQYF.

This clonotype was seen only a few times. The rearrangement joins TRBV4-3 to TRBJ2-2, with 7 bases aligning to TRBD2. J lost 4 bases, V lost 1 base, and 9 bases had no gene match. Germline V lookup: CDR1 LGHNA, CDR2 YSLEER. The CDR3 runs to 17 residues. The CDR3: CASSQGIGGRATGELFF. The CDR3 DNA is TGCGCCAGCAGCCAAGGAATCGGGGGGAGGGCCACCGGGGAGCTGTTTTTT.

There are a few counts of this clonotype. This chain uses TRBV7-2 with TRBJ2-1, with D possibly being TRBD1 or TRBD2 (6 bases each). Per germline, CDR1 SGHTA and CDR2 FQGNSA. V was cut by 1 base and J by 6 bases, with 16 bases left in between. The CDR3 loop spans 16 amino acids. CDR3 coding DNA: TGTGCCAGCAGCTTAGGTGGGGGCGCGGGGCTCAATGAGCAGTTCTTC. It translates to CASSLGGGAGLNEQFF.

This clonotype was seen ten or more times. The chain recombines TRBV12-3 or TRBV12-4 with TRBJ2-1; D is ambiguous. Trimming cost V 3 bases and J 8 bases, with 17 bases left between them. The CDR3 is 15 amino acids. The CDR3 sequence: CASSLYEKVRDEQFF. In DNA, the CDR3 is TGTGCCAGCAGTTTGTACGAGAAGGTCCGGGATGAGCAGTTCTTC.

This clonotype has a handful of counts. The chain links TRBV20-1 to TRBJ2-5, with TRBD2 matching 9 bases. Germline values: CDR1 DFQATT, CDR2 SNEGSKA (reference sequence). The CDR3 has 16 residues. V shed 1 base and J 4 bases; nucleotides not matched to a gene: 10. CDR3 protein: CSARGLADSLGETQYF. CDR3 DNA sequence: TGCAGTGCTAGAGGACTAGCGGATTCTTTAGGAGAGACCCAGTACTTC.

This clonotype was found a few times. This chain uses TRBV12-3 or TRBV12-4 with TRBJ1-1, with TRBD1 identical over 9 bases. The CDR3 consists of 15 residues. Unmatched junction bases numbered 7, after V lost 3 bases and J lost 5 bases. The CDR3 loop is CASSFGDRAQTEAFF. CDR3 bases: TGTGCCAGCAGTTTTGGGGACAGGGCCCAAACTGAAGCTTTCTTT.

This clonotype was counted a few times. This chain joins TRBV12-3 or TRBV12-4 and TRBJ2-7, with 8 bases that match TRBD2. Trimming removed 5 bases from V and 7 bases from J; junction bases left unmatched: 7. The CDR3 spans 13 residues. The CDR3, as DNA: TGTGCCAGCAGTCCCCCCGGGGGGGAAGAGCAGTACTTC. Its protein is CASSPPGGEEQYF.

The rearrangement links TRBV20-1 to TRBJ2-3; 10 bases agree with TRBD1. Trimming removed 1 base from V and 3 bases from J; junction bases left unmatched: 4. The CDR3 is made up of 15 amino acids. In germline, CDR1 is DFQATT, CDR2 SNEGSKA (reference sequence). The CDR3 region has the DNA TGCAGTGCTAGAGGACAGGGGGCGAAGACAGATACGCAGTATTTT. Translation: CSARGQGAKTDTQYF.

This clonotype showed up just a few times. The chain uses TRBV7-8 and TRBJ2-5, with 7 bases fitting TRBD2. J was trimmed by 2 bases and V by 4 bases; bases with no gene match: 7. The germline CDR1 and CDR2 sequences are SGHVS and FQNEAQ. The CDR3 extends over 15 amino acids. CDR3 in DNA: TGTGCCAGCAGCTCCCAGGGAGGGGTACAAGAGACCCAGTACTTC. This sequence encodes CASSSQGGVQETQYF.

The chain couples TRBV11-3 to TRBJ2-7, with D possibly called TRBD1 or TRBD2 (5 bases each). There are 15 residues in the CDR3. Between the trimmed V and J ends, which lost 1 base and 0 bases, there was a span of 10 bases. Germline V gene data show CDR1 as SGHNT and CDR2 as YENEEA. The CDR3 coding sequence is TGTGCCAGCAGCTTAGTGGGGGACCCCTCCTACGAGCAGTACTTC. It is translated as CASSLVGDPSYEQYF.

The V and J genes are TRBV4-2 and TRBJ2-1; 8 bases are a match to TRBD2. Germline CDR1 LGHNA, CDR2 YNFKEQ. The V segment lost 5 bases and the J segment 4 bases; nucleotides outside the gene matches: 13. The CDR3 has 17 residues. CDR3 coding DNA: TGTGCCAGCAGCAGTTTGGTTTCGGGGGGGCCGTACAATGAGCAGTTCTTC. As protein: CASSSLVSGGPYNEQFF.

The chain joins TRBV9 to TRBJ2-7; a possible D gene is TRBD1 (7 bases). V was pared by 0 bases and J by 6 bases, with 13 bases between. CDR3 length: 14 residues. Germline values: CDR1 SGDLS, CDR2 YYNGEE. CDR3 residues: CASSVGDREAEQYF. CDR3 DNA sequence: TGTGCCAGCAGCGTAGGCGACAGGGAGGCCGAGCAGTACTTC.

The genes are TRBV12-3 or TRBV12-4 and TRBJ2-2; D uncertain. V lost 6 bases, J lost 6 bases, and 14 bases lay in between. The CDR3 totals 14 residues. Written as DNA, the CDR3 is TGTGCCAGCAGCCCCCGACGTGGCGCCGGGGAGCTGTTTTTT. It yields the protein CASSPRRGAGELFF.

The chain employs TRBV29-1 and TRBJ2-3; 7 nucleotides agree with TRBD2. CDR1 is SQVTM and CDR2 is ANQGSEA in the germline V gene. The CDR3 runs 16 residues. J lost 0 bases, V lost 7 bases, and 13 bases had no gene match. CDR3 amino acids: CSAREMSGASTDTQYF. CDR3 nucleotide sequence: TGCAGCGCCAGAGAAATGAGCGGGGCAAGCACAGATACGCAGTATTTT.